Below are 8 T cell receptor beta chains sequenced from a single sample in a study of cytomegalovirus exposure and HLA in healthy donors. PCR was performed using 60 Vbeta and 13 Jbeta primers. Generated by immunoSEQ multiplex PCR, the TCRdb table keeps only in-frame clones and is missing some. The table lists 150,000 or so clones, more than 75% of them singletons. The specimen sequenced was PBMCs. These receptors were taken from a woman under 30 in good health and CMV-seronegative.

The chain uses TRBV6-5 and TRBJ1-1; D may be TRBD1 (5 bases). CDR1 MNHEY and CDR2 SVGAGI come from the germline V gene. The CDR3 totals 14 residues. Trimming took off 2 bases at V and 4 bases at J, with 11 bases between the two ends. The CDR3 DNA is TGTGCCAGCAGTTACCGGGACTCCCTCACTGAAGCTTTCTTT. It is translated as CASSYRDSLTEAFF.

The chain uses TRBV6-5 and TRBJ2-5; D perhaps matches TRBD1 (6 bases). The V gene lost 7 bases and the J gene lost 3 bases, with 15 bases spanning the gap. Germline V gene sequence: CDR1 MNHEY, CDR2 SVGAGI. This CDR3 has 14 amino acids. CDR3 in DNA: TGTGCCAGCACCCCCCGGGACACCAAAGAGACCCAGTACTTC. Its translation: CASTPRDTKETQYF.

The rearrangement links TRBV4-3 to TRBJ2-5, with TRBD1 matching 10 bases. Germline V CDR1 and CDR2: LGHNA, YSLEER. Germline trimming cut 3 bases from V and 4 bases from J; bases unmatched to any gene: 14. The CDR3 is 18 residues long. The CDR3 DNA is TGCGCCAGCAGCCAGGTGCCACCGGGACAGGGGATCCCAGAGACCCAGTACTTC. Translation gives CASSQVPPGQGIPETQYF.

This chain uses TRBV18 with TRBJ2-3; 8 nucleotides align to TRBD2. Trimming at V came to 0 bases and at J to 4 bases, leaving 3 bases not matched to a gene. The germline V gene encodes CDR1 KGHSH and CDR2 LQKENI. The CDR3 consists of 15 residues. In nucleotides, the CDR3 is TGTGCCAGCTCACCACCGTCCGGGAGGGCAGATACGCAGTATTTT. Translated: CASSPPSGRADTQYF.

This sequence joins TRBV30 and TRBJ1-2; 7 bases map to TRBD1. The CDR3 spans 13 residues. Germline CDR1 reads GTSNPN; CDR2 reads SVGIG (reference sequence). With V trimmed by 4 bases and J by 3 bases, 5 bases remained unmatched. The CDR3 loop is CAWTDRVDYGYTF. CDR3 sequence (DNA): TGTGCCTGGACCGACAGGGTAGACTATGGCTACACCTTC.

This clone has just one count. This rearrangement joins TRBV5-8 to TRBJ2-3; no firm D call. CDR1 is SGHTS, CDR2 YDEGEE, per germline. CDR3 size: 16 residues. The V end lost 0 bases, the J end lost 0 bases, and 11 bases lay between the germline ends. CDR3 protein: CASSLAGLGSTDTQYF. The DNA of the CDR3 is TGTGCCAGCAGCTTGGCAGGTCTTGGTAGCACAGATACGCAGTATTTT. Full variable domain (outside the CDR3, taken from reference TRBV5-8 and TRBJ2-3): EAGVTQSPTHLIKTRGQQATLRCSPISGHTSVYWYQQALGLGLQFLLWYDEGEERNRGNFPPRFSGRQFPNYSSELNVNALELEDSALYLCASSLAGLGSTDTQYFGPGTRLTVL.

The chain combines TRBV7-9 with TRBJ2-3; 8 positions agree with TRBD2. V dropped 3 bases and J dropped 8; count of bases not matched to a gene: 10. The CDR3 is 15 amino acids. Germline assignment: CDR1 SEHNR and CDR2 FQNEAQ (reference sequence). CDR3 loop: CASSFDRGGIGTQYF. CDR3 DNA: TGTGCCAGCAGCTTTGACCGGGGGGGCATTGGTACGCAGTATTTT.

This chain joins TRBV28 and TRBJ2-3, with D possibly TRBD2 on 5 matching bases. Per the germline V gene, CDR1 is MDHEN and CDR2 is SYDVKM. The ends were cut back, 8 bases at V and 5 bases at J, with 14 bases in the middle. The CDR3 covers 13 residues. The CDR3 spells CASRFGEEDTQYF. In nucleotides, the CDR3 is TGTGCCAGCCGATTCGGGGAAGAAGATACGCAGTATTTT.